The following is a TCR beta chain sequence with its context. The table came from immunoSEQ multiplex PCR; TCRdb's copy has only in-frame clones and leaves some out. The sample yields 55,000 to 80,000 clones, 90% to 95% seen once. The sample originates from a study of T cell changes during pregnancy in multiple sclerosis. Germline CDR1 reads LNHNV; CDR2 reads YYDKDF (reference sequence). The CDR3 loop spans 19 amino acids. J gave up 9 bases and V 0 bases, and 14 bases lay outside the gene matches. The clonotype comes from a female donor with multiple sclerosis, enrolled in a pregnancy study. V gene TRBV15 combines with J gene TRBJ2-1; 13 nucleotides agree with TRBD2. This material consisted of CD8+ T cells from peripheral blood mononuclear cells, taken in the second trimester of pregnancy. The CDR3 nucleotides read TGTGCCACCAGCAGAGATCGGCTCGGAACTAGCGGGAGGGCAGGTGAGCAGTTCTTC. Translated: CATSRDRLGTSGRAGEQFF. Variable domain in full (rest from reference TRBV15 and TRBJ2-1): DAMVIQNPRYQVTQFGKPVTLSCSQTLNHNVMYWYQQKSSQAPKLLFHYYDKDFNNEADTPDNFQSRRPNTSFCFLDIRSPGLGDTAMYLCATSRDRLGTSGRAGEQFFGPGTRLTVL.